Listed here is a single TCR beta chain. The antigen this receptor binds is unknown. No much larger clonotype is one base removed from it; base qualities were not supplied. Germline trimming amounts to 3 bases on V and 8 bases on J, with 8 as the count of junction bases outside the gene matches. The germline V gene yields SGHDT for CDR1 and YYEEEE for CDR2. The CDR3 has 16 amino acids, counting the end cysteine and phenylalanine. Of the read, only the CDR3 DNA is kept; its 48 bases are in frame from base 1. The sample comes from a study of human T cells and chemical hapten exposure listed by TCRdb under 2021. Regarding the study in general: For sensitization, 2% DPC in acetone was applied to a roughly 2 cm by roughly 2 cm area of upper inner arm skin. Patients additionally received weekly therapeutic DPC doses to the scalp throughout the approximately 24-week study period. Patch testing was performed on the upper back with Finn chambers containing 0.01% DPC, and the patch tests were scored after 6 days according to International Contact Dermatitis Research Group standards. The patient cohort, mostly female, included alopecia areata with under or over 50% scalp involvement, alopecia totalis and alopecia universalis. Libraries were combined into a pool for sequencing, and differences in TCR yield between samples came mainly from small differences in library volumes within the pool. The study tracked peripheral blood TCR repertoire changes in vivo during primary and secondary sensitization to the hapten diphenylcyclopropenone (DPC) in alopecia patients. Patient blood was sampled pre-sensitization (week 0) and at 2, 6 and about 24 weeks after DPC sensitization. For TCR sequencing, blood came from about 29 alopecia patients at anywhere from one to four time points (pre-sensitization, 2, 6 and 24 weeks). The paper as a whole reports these results and caveats: Patch test score correlated positively with the number of PT1 expanded TCRs, reaching significance at thresholds 8, 16 and 32 but not at 4. Compared with pre-sensitization or healthy control sets, expanded TCRs formed significantly more large CDR3 similarity clusters, which is consistent with antigen-driven responses. After repeated subsampling, the strength of the expansion versus patch-test correlation and the threshold at which it became significant changed. All patients had alopecia, a presumed autoimmune disease, so their immune response might differ from that of healthy individuals. DPC sensitization did not change how many TCRs were above 1 in 1000 frequency, and no evidence was found of alterations in global repertoire structure.

According to the study, the label for this sample's time point signals: pre-sensitization, week 0. The treatment or condition tag for this specimen amounts to: therapeutic diphenylcyclopropenone sensitization with weekly scalp DPC. At every patch-test visit, the blood draw took place before the patch test was put on. Patients were eligible if aged 18 to 70, diagnosed with alopecia and judged suitable for DPC therapy, and pregnant patients were excluded. Unfractionated whole blood was collected in Tempus Blood RNA tubes, and total RNA was extracted from that blood. Library method: RACE. The run used a NextSeq 500. During library preparation, unique molecular identifiers were attached to individual cDNA molecules so that TCRs could be counted in a quantitative, reproducible way. From each blood RNA sample, both TCR alpha and TCR beta chains were sequenced. Regarding the original processing steps: Samples had a median of roughly 87,000 TCRs, with a range from about 23,224 to 750,000. V, J and CDR3 annotation of the TCR reads was performed with the Decombinator software suite. For the PS versus PT1 abundance plots, all samples were subsampled to the same number of TCRs (28,000). TCRs were defined as expanded if absent before sensitization and observed at least eight times at the 2-week time point. In TCRdb, the public reads were trimmed at Q25 with fastp and aligned with MiXCR, with productive beta chains retained. Merged by CDR3 protein, the rows form single entries marked with the most common genes and DNA. What appears here as the V and J calls and clone size reflects TCRdb's work, not the paper's. The sample yields 65,000 to 90,000 distinct CDR3 sequences; around 13% were counted once. The top ten clonotypes cover 4.6% of the sample.

The sample here was whole blood, taken in connection with sensitization to the hapten diphenylcyclopropenone (DPC). This receptor was obtained from a woman between 45 and 65 years old with alopecia areata. Some clones in this sample may be carry-over from other donors' samples. This chain joins TRBV5-6 to TRBJ2-3; 14 nucleotides in the junction match TRBD2. In nucleotide form, the sequence is TGTGCCAGCAGCTCGGGACTAGCGGGAGTGGTTGCTACGCAGTATTTT. It specifies CASSSGLAGVVATQYF.